This TCR beta chain was observed in a study of early T cells in non-severe SARS-CoV-2 infection. The overall study: Alpha and beta chains were unpaired, from unsorted whole-blood bulk RNA.

Trimming pared 8 bases from V and 7 bases from J, leaving 17 bases between. The CDR3 has 14 amino acids. The germline gives CDR1 LGHNA, CDR2 YNFKEQ. This clonotype was seen a handful of times. Its antigen is unidentified. MiXCR was run by TCRdb on the 5' RACE reads, yielding one entry per CDR3 protein. This sample has some 31,000 distinct CDR3 sequences, with roughly 5.9% found just once. Whole-study findings and limits: Clonotype matching in VDJdb favored anti-spike CD8 responses and did not capture private and CD4 specificities.

This chain connects TRBV4-2 to TRBJ1-4; TRBD1 is a possible D gene (6 bases). The sequenced sample was whole blood. The receptor comes from an adult who was a healthcare worker with PCR-confirmed SARS-CoV-2 infection or an uninfected control (not recorded which). CDR3 nucleotide sequence: TGTGCCAGCGGGCAAGGGGGAGCCGGTGAAAAACTGTTTTTT. Protein sequence: CASGQGGAGEKLFF.